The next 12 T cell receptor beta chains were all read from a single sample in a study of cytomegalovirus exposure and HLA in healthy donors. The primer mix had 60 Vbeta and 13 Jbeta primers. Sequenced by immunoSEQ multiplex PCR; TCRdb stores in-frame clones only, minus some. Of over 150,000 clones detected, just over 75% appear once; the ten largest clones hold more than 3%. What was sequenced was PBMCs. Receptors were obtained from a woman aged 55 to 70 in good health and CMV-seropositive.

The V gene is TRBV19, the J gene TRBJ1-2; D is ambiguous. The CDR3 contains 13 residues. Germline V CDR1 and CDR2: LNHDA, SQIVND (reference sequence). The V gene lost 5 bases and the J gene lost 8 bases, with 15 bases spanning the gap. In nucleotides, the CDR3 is TGTGCCAGTAGTCCGGGTGGCCTTTGGGGCTACACCTTC. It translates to CASSPGGLWGYTF.

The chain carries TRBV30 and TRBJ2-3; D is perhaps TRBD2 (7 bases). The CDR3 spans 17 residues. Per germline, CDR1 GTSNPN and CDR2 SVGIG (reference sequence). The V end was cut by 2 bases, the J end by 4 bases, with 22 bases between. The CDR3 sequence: CAWSPYQGGGAADTQYF. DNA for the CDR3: TGTGCCTGGAGTCCCTATCAAGGGGGGGGCGCCGCAGATACGCAGTATTTT.

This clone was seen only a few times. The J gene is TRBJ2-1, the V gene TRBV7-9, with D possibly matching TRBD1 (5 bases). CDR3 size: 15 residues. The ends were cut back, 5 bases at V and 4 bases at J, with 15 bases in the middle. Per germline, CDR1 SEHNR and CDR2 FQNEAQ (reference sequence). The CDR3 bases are TGTGCCAGCAGCCAAAGGGGCGGCAGTTACAATGAGCAGTTCTTC. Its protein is CASSQRGGSYNEQFF.

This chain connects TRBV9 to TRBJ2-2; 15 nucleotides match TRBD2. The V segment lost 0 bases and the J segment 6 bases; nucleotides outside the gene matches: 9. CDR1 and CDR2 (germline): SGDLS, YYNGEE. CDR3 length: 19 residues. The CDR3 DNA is TGTGCCAGCAGCGTAGGGACTAGCGGGAGGGCCCGTCCTGCCGGGGAGCTGTTTTTT. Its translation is CASSVGTSGRARPAGELFF.

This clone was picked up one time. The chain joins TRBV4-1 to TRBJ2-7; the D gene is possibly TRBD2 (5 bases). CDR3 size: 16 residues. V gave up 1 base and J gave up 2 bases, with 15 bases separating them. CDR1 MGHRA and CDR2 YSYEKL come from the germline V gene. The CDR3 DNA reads TGCGCCAGCAGCCAAGCGGGGTTAGCGCCCACCTACGAGCAGTACTTC. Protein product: CASSQAGLAPTYEQYF.

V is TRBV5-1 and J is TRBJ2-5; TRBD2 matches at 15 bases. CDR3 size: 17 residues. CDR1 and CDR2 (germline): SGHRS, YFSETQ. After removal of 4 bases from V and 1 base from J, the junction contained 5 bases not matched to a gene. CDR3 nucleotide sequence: TGCGCCAGCAGCATAGGACTAGCGGGGGGGTTCCAAGAGACCCAGTACTTC. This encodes CASSIGLAGGFQETQYF.

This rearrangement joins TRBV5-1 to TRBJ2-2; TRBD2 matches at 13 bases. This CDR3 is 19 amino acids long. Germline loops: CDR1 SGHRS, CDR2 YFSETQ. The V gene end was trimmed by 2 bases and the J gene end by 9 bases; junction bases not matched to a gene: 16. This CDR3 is CASSFLGTSGITSTRELFF. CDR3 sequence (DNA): TGCGCCAGCAGCTTTCTCGGGACTAGCGGGATCACATCGACCCGGGAGCTGTTTTTT.

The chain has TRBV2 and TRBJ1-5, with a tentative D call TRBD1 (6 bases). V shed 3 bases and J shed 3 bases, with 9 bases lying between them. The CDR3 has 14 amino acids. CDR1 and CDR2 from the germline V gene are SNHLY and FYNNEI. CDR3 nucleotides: TGTGCCAGCAGTGATGGGGGCCTCAATCAGCCCCAGCATTTT. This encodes CASSDGGLNQPQHF.

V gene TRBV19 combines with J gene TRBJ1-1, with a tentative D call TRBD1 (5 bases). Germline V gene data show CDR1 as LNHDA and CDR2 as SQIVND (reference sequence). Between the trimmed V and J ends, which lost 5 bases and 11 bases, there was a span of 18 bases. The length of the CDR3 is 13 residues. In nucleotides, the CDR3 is TGTGCCAGTAGTGATCTGAGGAACAGGCGGGCTTTCTTT. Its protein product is CASSDLRNRRAFF. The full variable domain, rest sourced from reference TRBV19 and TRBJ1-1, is DGGITQSPKYLFRKEGQNVTLSCEQNLNHDAMYWYRQDPGQGLRLIYYSQIVNDFQKGDIAEGYSVSREKKESFPLTVTSAQKNPTAFYLCASSDLRNRRAFFGQGTRLTVV.

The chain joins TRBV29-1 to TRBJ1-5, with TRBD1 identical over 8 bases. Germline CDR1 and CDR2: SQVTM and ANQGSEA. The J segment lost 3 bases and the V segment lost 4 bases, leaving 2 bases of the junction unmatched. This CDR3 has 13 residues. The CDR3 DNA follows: TGCAGCGTTGGACAGGGGTTCAATCAGCCCCAGCATTTT. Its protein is CSVGQGFNQPQHF.

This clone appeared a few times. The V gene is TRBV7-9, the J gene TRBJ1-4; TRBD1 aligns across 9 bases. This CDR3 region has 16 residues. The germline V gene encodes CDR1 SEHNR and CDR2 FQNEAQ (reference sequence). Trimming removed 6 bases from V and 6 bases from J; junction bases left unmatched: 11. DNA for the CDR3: TGTGCCAGCAGACATGGTATCAGGACAGGGGATGAAAAACTGTTTTTT. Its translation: CASRHGIRTGDEKLFF.

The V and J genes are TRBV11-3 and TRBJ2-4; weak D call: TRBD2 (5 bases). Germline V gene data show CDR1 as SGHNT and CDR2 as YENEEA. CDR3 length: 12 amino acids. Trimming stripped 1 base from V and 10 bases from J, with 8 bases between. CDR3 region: CASSLGGAIQYF. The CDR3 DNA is TGTGCCAGCAGCTTAGGGGGAGCAATTCAGTACTTC.